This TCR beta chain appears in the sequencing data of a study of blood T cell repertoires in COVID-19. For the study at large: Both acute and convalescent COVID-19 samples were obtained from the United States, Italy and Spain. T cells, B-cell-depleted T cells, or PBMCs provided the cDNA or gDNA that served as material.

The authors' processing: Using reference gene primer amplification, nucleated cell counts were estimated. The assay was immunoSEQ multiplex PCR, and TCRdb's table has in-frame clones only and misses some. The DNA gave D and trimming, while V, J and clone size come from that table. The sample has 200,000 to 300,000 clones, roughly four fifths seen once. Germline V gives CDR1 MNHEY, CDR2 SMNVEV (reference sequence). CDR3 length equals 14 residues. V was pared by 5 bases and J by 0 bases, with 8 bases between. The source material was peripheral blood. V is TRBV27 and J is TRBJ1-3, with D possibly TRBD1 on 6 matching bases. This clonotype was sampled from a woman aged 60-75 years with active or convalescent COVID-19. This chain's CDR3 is CASSPQGSGNTIYF. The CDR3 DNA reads TGTGCCAGCAGTCCACAGGGCTCTGGAAACACCATATATTTT.